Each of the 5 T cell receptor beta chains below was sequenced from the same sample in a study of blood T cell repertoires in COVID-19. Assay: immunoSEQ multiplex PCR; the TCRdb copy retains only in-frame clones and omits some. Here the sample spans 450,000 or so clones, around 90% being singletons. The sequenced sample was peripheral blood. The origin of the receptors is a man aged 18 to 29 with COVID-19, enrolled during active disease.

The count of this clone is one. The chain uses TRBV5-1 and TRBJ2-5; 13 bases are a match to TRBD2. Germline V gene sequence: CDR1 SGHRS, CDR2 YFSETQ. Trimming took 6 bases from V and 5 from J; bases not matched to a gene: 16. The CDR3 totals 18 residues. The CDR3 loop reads CASTNRGLAGVFSETQYF. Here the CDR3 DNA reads TGCGCCAGCACCAATAGAGGACTAGCGGGAGTATTTTCGGAGACCCAGTACTTC. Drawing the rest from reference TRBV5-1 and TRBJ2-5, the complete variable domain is KAGVTQTPRYLIKTRGQQVTLSCSPISGHRSVSWYQQTPGQGLQFLFEYFSETQRNKGNFPGRFSGRQFSNSRSEMNVSTLELGDSALYLCASTNRGLAGVFSETQYFGPGTRLLVL.

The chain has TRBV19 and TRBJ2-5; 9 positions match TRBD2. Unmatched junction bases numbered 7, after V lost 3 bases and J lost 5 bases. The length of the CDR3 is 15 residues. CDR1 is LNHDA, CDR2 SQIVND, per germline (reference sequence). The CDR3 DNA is TGTGCCAGTAGTATCCCGCGGGGGGGCGTTGAGACCCAGTACTTC. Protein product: CASSIPRGGVETQYF.

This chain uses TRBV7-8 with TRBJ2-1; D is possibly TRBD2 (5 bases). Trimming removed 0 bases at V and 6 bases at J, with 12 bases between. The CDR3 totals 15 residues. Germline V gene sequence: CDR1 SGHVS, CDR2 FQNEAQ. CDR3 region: CASSLAGVKSNEQFF. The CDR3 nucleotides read TGTGCCAGCAGCTTAGCGGGAGTTAAAAGCAATGAGCAGTTCTTC.

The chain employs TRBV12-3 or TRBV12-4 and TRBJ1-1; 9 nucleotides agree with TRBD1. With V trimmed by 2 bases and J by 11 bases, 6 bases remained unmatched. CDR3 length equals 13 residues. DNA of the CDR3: TGTGCCAGCAGTTTAATTACAGGGGGCTCGGCTTTCTTT. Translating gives CASSLITGGSAFF.

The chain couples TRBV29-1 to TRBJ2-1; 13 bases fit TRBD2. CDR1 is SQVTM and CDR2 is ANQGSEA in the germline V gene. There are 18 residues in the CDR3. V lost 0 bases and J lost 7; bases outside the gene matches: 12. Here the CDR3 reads CSVEDRGLGLAGENEQFF. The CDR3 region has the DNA TGCAGCGTTGAAGATCGAGGGCTTGGACTAGCGGGAGAGAATGAGCAGTTCTTC.